The 21 T cell receptor beta chains presented below share a single source sample, sequenced in a study of STAT5B mutations in CD4+ large granular lymphocyte leukemia. The data were produced by immunoSEQ multiplex PCR, yet TCRdb's version contains in-frame clones alone and is incomplete. The sample yields tens of thousands of clones, about 76% seen once. The sequencing input was CD4+ T cells from blood buffy coats. Receptors originate from a human donor in good health.

V usage is TRBV7-2 and J usage is TRBJ2-5; 9 nucleotides agree with TRBD2. CDR3 length: 17 amino acids. The J segment lost 5 bases and the V segment lost 5 bases, leaving 15 bases of the junction unmatched. Germline CDR1 SGHTA, CDR2 FQGNSA. In nucleotides, the CDR3 is TGTGCCAGCAGCGGTGGCGGCGGGGGGGCCATAAGGGAGACCCAGTACTTC. It is translated as CASSGGGGGAIRETQYF. The entire variable domain, with the rest obtained from reference TRBV7-2 and TRBJ2-5, is as follows: GAGVSQSPSNKVTEKGKDVELRCDPISGHTALYWYRQSLGQGLEFLIYFQGNSAPDKSGLPSDRFSAERTGGSVSTLTIQRTQQEDSAVYLCASSGGGGGAIRETQYFGPGTRLLVL.

V usage is TRBV4-1 and J usage is TRBJ1-5; D is ambiguous. Trimming pared 1 base from V and 5 bases from J, leaving 6 bases between. The CDR3 has 13 residues. Per germline, CDR1 MGHRA and CDR2 YSYEKL. CDR3 sequence: CASSQGEDQPQHF. The DNA for the CDR3 is TGCGCCAGCAGCCAAGGGGAGGATCAGCCCCAGCATTTT.

The chain links TRBV2 to TRBJ1-6, with D perhaps TRBD1 (6 bases). This CDR3 has 13 residues. Germline lookup yields CDR1 SNHLY and CDR2 FYNNEI. The V gene lost 8 bases and the J gene lost 7 bases, with 12 bases spanning the gap. CDR3 sequence (DNA): TGTGCCAGCTCCACAGGGAAGAATTCACCCCTCCACTTT. It encodes CASSTGKNSPLHF.

The rearrangement joins TRBV5-1 to TRBJ1-1, with 7 bases identical to TRBD1. Germline trimming cut 4 bases from V and 1 base from J; bases unmatched to any gene: 10. The CDR3 runs to 16 residues. CDR1 and CDR2 from the germline V gene are SGHRS and YFSETQ. CDR3 sequence: CASSPEDRRANTEAFF. The CDR3 region has the DNA TGCGCCAGCAGCCCAGAGGACAGGCGGGCGAACACTGAAGCTTTCTTT.

As regards this clone: A junction boundary mismatches the germline segment, possibly from a read error. CDR3 DNA sequence: TGTGCCAGCAGCTTACCGGGATCCACATATACGCAGTATTTT. Amino acid sequence: CASSLPGSTYTQYF. The chain uses TRBV7-2 and TRBJ2-3, with a tentative D call TRBD2 (5 bases). Per germline, CDR1 SGHTA and CDR2 FQGNSA. CDR3 length equals 14 residues.

The V call is TRBV2, the J call TRBJ2-3, with TRBD2 matching 7 bases. V shed 4 bases and J 2 bases; nucleotides not matched to a gene: 6. The CDR3 has 15 amino acids. Germline-derived CDR1 and CDR2 are SNHLY and FYNNEI. For the CDR3, the DNA is TGTGCCAGCAGTGTCGAGCGGGGCCCCACAGATACGCAGTATTTT. Protein product: CASSVERGPTDTQYF.

This clone turned up a few times. As DNA, the CDR3 is TGTGCCAGCAGCCAAGATCAGGGCAGGGGGAATTCACCCCTCCACTTT. Its translation is CASSQDQGRGNSPLHF. The chain uses TRBV4-2 and TRBJ1-6; 7 positions agree with TRBD1. V shed 0 bases and J 7 bases; nucleotides not matched to a gene: 6. Per germline, CDR1 LGHNA and CDR2 YNFKEQ. This CDR3 has 16 amino acids.

The rearrangement uses TRBV6-1 and TRBJ2-7; 12 nucleotides align to TRBD1. Trimming cost V 5 bases and J 2 bases; bases outside gene matches: 4. This CDR3 spans 15 amino acids. The germline gives CDR1 MNHNS, CDR2 SASEGT. The CDR3 coding sequence is TGTGCCAGCAGTTTGGGGACAGGGGGCCCCTACGAGCAGTACGTC. The encoded protein is CASSLGTGGPYEQYV.

The chain has TRBV7-8 and TRBJ1-5; possible D gene TRBD1, 6 bases. V was cut by 0 bases and J by 2 bases, with 8 bases left in between. CDR1 is SGHVS, CDR2 FQNEAQ, per germline. The CDR3 has 15 amino acids. CDR3 residues: CASSLAGGGNQPQHF. DNA of the CDR3: TGTGCCAGCAGCTTAGCTGGGGGCGGCAATCAGCCCCAGCATTTT.

The chain links TRBV2 to TRBJ1-4; 9 positions agree with TRBD1. The germline CDR1 and CDR2 sequences are SNHLY and FYNNEI. The CDR3 totals 15 residues. Unmatched junction bases numbered 8, after V lost 5 bases and J lost 7 bases. In DNA, the CDR3 is TGTGCCAGCAGTCGGGACAGGGCTGTGGGTGAAAAACTGTTTTTT. As protein: CASSRDRAVGEKLFF. Variable domain in full (rest from reference TRBV2 and TRBJ1-4): EPEVTQTPSHQVTQMGQEVILRCVPISNHLYFYWYRQILGQKVEFLVSFYNNEISEKSEIFDDQFSVERPDGSNFTLKIRSTKLEDSAMYFCASSRDRAVGEKLFFGSGTQLSVL.

V usage is TRBV6-6 and J usage is TRBJ1-3; 7 bases fit TRBD1. V was clipped by 6 bases and J by 8 bases; unmatched bases: 7. Germline V gene lookup returns CDR1 MNHNY and CDR2 SVGAGI (reference sequence). The CDR3 contains 13 residues. The DNA of the CDR3 is TGTGCCAGCAGCGAACAGGGGAGGCACACCATATATTTT. This sequence encodes CASSEQGRHTIYF.

This clone was counted between two and nine times. The V gene is TRBV28, the J gene TRBJ1-4; 11 nucleotides match TRBD1. The CDR3 sequence is 14 residues long. V dropped 5 bases and J dropped 7; count of bases not matched to a gene: 3. CDR1 is MDHEN and CDR2 is SYDVKM in the germline V gene. As DNA, the CDR3 is TGTGCCAGCAGTGGGACAGGGGGGTCTGAAAAACTGTTTTTT. It encodes CASSGTGGSEKLFF.

The rearrangement links TRBV2 to TRBJ2-5, with no clear D. V lost 3 bases, J lost 4 bases, and 6 bases lay in between. Germline assignment: CDR1 SNHLY and CDR2 FYNNEI. The CDR3 totals 12 residues. This chain's CDR3 is CASSDLGETQYF. Written as DNA, the CDR3 is TGTGCCAGCAGTGATCTAGGAGAGACCCAGTACTTC.

V usage is TRBV5-1 and J usage is TRBJ2-3; D possibly corresponds to TRBD1 (5 bases). This CDR3 contains 15 residues. V lost 5 bases and J 5 bases, leaving 18 bases between the germline ends. Germline CDR1 and CDR2: SGHRS and YFSETQ. The DNA of the CDR3 is TGCGCCAGCAGGCAGTCGGGTCAGGGTGGAGATACGCAGTATTTT. This codes for CASRQSGQGGDTQYF. Using reference TRBV5-1 and TRBJ2-3 for the parts outside the CDR3, the full variable domain is KAGVTQTPRYLIKTRGQQVTLSCSPISGHRSVSWYQQTPGQGLQFLFEYFSETQRNKGNFPGRFSGRQFSNSRSEMNVSTLELGDSALYLCASRQSGQGGDTQYFGPGTRLTVL.

The V call is TRBV5-1, the J call TRBJ1-2; weak D call: TRBD1 (5 bases). Trimming removed 7 bases at V and 1 base at J, with 14 bases between. CDR1 and CDR2 from the germline V gene are SGHRS and YFSETQ. The CDR3 has 14 residues. The DNA for the CDR3 is TGCGCCAGCGGGACGGAGGGCCTTAACTATGGCTACACCTTC. This encodes CASGTEGLNYGYTF.

This chain joins TRBV2 and TRBJ1-4, with 9 bases identical to TRBD1. The CDR3 extends over 15 amino acids. The ends lost 4 bases at V and 7 bases at J; junction bases unmatched: 7. Germline lookup yields CDR1 SNHLY and CDR2 FYNNEI. CDR3 in DNA: TGTGCCAGCAGTGCCGGGACAGGGTTGGGTGAAAAACTGTTTTTT. Translation: CASSAGTGLGEKLFF.

The chain employs TRBV7-2 and TRBJ2-1, with D perhaps matching TRBD1 or TRBD2 (5 bases each). This CDR3 region has 16 residues. The V gene's germline CDR1 is SGHTA and CDR2 FQGNSA. V dropped 4 bases and J dropped 2 bases, with 15 bases sitting between them. In DNA form, the CDR3 reads TGTGCCAGCAGCTCTCCTGCGGGCAGGGCCTACAATGAGCAGTTCTTC. Encoded protein: CASSSPAGRAYNEQFF.

The rearrangement links TRBV5-5 to TRBJ2-7; D gene ambiguous. Germline lookup yields CDR1 SGHKS and CDR2 YYEKEE (reference sequence). There are 13 residues in the CDR3. V lost 0 bases and J 4 bases, leaving 8 bases between the germline ends. The CDR3 spells CASSLVPRYEQYV. Written as DNA, the CDR3 is TGTGCCAGCAGCTTGGTTCCGAGATACGAGCAGTACGTC.

This chain uses TRBV19 with TRBJ2-5; D possibly corresponds to TRBD2 (6 bases). V was shortened by 6 bases and J by 5 bases, with 16 bases between the two germline ends. Germline values: CDR1 LNHDA, CDR2 SQIVND (reference sequence). This CDR3 spans 14 amino acids. The CDR3 DNA sequence: TGTGCCAGTAGAGAAACAGCCGGAGGGGAGACCCAGTACTTC. The encoded protein is CASRETAGGETQYF.

This clone was seen more than once but under ten times. The chain is built from TRBV5-4 and TRBJ2-2; D unclear. This CDR3 is 12 amino acids long. Germline CDR1 and CDR2: SGHNT and YYREEE (reference sequence). The germline V and J ends were trimmed by 4 bases and 6 bases, with 7 bases remaining between them. The CDR3 DNA follows: TGTGCCAGCAGCCGACCCGCCGGGGAGCTGTTTTTT. It is translated as CASSRPAGELFF.

CDR3 bases: TGTGCCAGCAGACTCAACAGGGACACAGATACGCAGTATTTT. The encoded protein is CASRLNRDTDTQYF. The V and J genes are TRBV6-1 and TRBJ2-3; TRBD1 might be the D (6 bases). V was clipped by 6 bases and J by 2 bases, with 12 bases between them. The CDR3 contains 14 residues. CDR1 is MNHNS and CDR2 is SASEGT in the germline V gene.